A selection of T cell receptor beta chains follows, all from one sample in a study of T cells expressing NK-cell markers. TCRdb processed the 5' RACE reads again and assigns one entry to each CDR3 protein, with no DNA. The data include about 440,000 distinct CDR3 sequences; the top ten clones carry 7.3%. The sample comprised blood T cells: a sorted CD56 or NKG2C T cell subset, CD4+ or CD8+ T cells, or bulk PBMC T cells (not recorded which). The receptor set was obtained from a woman aged 18 to 75 in good health. The CDR3 runs from the conserved cysteine through the conserved F or W. Each record gives: CDR3 protein, V gene, J gene.

CDR3aa: CASSWTTSGSYNEQFF
v_gene: TRBV5-6
j_gene: TRBJ2-1

CDR3aa: CASSPGGVEKLFF
v_gene: TRBV7-2
j_gene: TRBJ1-4

CDR3aa: CSVEARGGGELFF
v_gene: TRBV29-1
j_gene: TRBJ2-2

CDR3aa: CASSLQGKSAFF
v_gene: TRBV4-3
j_gene: TRBJ1-1

CDR3aa: CASSFLSGGAGEQFF
v_gene: TRBV6-5
j_gene: TRBJ2-1

CDR3aa: CASSYTRTEGYTF
v_gene: TRBV6-2/TRBV6-3
j_gene: TRBJ1-2

CDR3aa: CASSPGQGDSPLHF
v_gene: TRBV3-1
j_gene: TRBJ1-6

CDR3aa: CASSLLSNTGMGAFF
v_gene: TRBV7-2
j_gene: TRBJ1-1

CDR3aa: CASSATGFAKETQYF
v_gene: TRBV7-2
j_gene: TRBJ2-5

CDR3aa: CASSLVDSYSYEQYF
v_gene: TRBV5-6
j_gene: TRBJ2-7

CDR3aa: CASSVEWGETQYF
v_gene: TRBV9
j_gene: TRBJ2-5

CDR3aa: CASSLEWRRGRNTIYF
v_gene: TRBV7-2
j_gene: TRBJ1-3

CDR3aa: CASSLAGGPGGYNEQFF
v_gene: TRBV7-8
j_gene: TRBJ2-1

CDR3aa: CASSAPRDYLHEQFF
v_gene: TRBV7-2
j_gene: TRBJ2-1

CDR3aa: CASSYSSWNIQYF
v_gene: TRBV6-2/TRBV6-3
j_gene: TRBJ2-4

CDR3aa: CASSPLGGASYNEQFF
v_gene: TRBV18
j_gene: TRBJ2-1

CDR3aa: CASSLEPRGTRDVFYGYTF
v_gene: TRBV5-6
j_gene: TRBJ1-2

CDR3aa: CAWRPGGGSTREQFF
v_gene: TRBV30
j_gene: TRBJ2-1